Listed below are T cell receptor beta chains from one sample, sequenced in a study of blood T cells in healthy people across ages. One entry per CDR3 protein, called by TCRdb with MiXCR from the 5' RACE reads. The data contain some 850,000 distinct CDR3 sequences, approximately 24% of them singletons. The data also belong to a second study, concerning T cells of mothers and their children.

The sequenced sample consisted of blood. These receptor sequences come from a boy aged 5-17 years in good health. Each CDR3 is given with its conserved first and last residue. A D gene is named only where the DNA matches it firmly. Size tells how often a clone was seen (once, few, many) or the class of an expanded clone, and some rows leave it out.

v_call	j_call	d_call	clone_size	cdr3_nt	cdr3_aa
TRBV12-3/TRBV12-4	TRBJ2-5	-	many	TGCGCCAGCCGACAGGCACAAGAGACCCAGTACTTC	CASRQAQETQYF
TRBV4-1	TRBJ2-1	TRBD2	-	TGCGCCAGCAGCGGGCCCGGGACTAGCGGTCCACCCCGAACGTACAATGAGCAGTTCTTC	CASSGPGTSGPPRTYNEQFF
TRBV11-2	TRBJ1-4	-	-	TGTGCCAGCAGCTTAAGCCGGACGCCTGCAATTGCAACTAATGAAAAACTGTTTTTT	CASSLSRTPAIATNEKLFF
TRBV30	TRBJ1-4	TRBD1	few	TGTGCCTGGAGTGTACAGGGGGCCGTTAATGAAAAACTGTTTTTT	CAWSVQGAVNEKLFF
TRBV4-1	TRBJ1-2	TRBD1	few	TGCGCCAGCAGCCAGCCTAGGACAGGGAGAGGCTATGGCCACACCTTC	CASSQPRTGRGYGHTF
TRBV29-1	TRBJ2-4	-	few	TGCAGCGTTGACGACAGGAGAAAAAACATTCAGTACTTC	CSVDDRRKNIQYF
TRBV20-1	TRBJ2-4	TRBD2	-	TGCAGTGCTAGAGTAGCGGGGGGCCGAGCCAAAAACATTCAGTACTTC	CSARVAGGRAKNIQYF
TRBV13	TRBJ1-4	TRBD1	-	TGTGCCAGCAGCCCAGGGGGACAGGGACAGGATTGGGAAAAACTGTTTTTT	CASSPGGQGQDWEKLFF
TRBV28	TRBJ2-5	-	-	TGTGCCAGCGTCGTGGGGGGGCCCTTGAAGACCCAGTACTTC	CASVVGGPLKTQYF
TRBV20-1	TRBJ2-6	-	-	TGCAGTGCTAGTGGGCCGGGCTCTGGGGCCAACGTCCTGACTTTC	CSASGPGSGANVLTF